This T cell receptor (beta chain) was profiled in a study of blood T cell repertoires in COVID-19. Trimming cost V 1 base and J 2 bases; bases outside gene matches: 7. Germline V lookup: CDR1 SGHTA, CDR2 FQGNSA. There are 17 residues in the CDR3. The protocol was immunoSEQ multiplex PCR, while the TCRdb copy is restricted to in-frame clones and leaves out a portion. This table holds tens of thousands of clones, 90% found once. This chain links TRBV7-2 with TRBJ2-2, with 7 nucleotides matching TRBD2. Sequenced sample: peripheral blood. The receptor was isolated from a man in his forties or fifties with acute or convalescent COVID-19. This CDR3 reads CASSLVGLAANTGELFF. The CDR3 region has the DNA TGTGCCAGCAGCTTAGTTGGCCTAGCGGCTAACACCGGGGAGCTGTTTTTT.